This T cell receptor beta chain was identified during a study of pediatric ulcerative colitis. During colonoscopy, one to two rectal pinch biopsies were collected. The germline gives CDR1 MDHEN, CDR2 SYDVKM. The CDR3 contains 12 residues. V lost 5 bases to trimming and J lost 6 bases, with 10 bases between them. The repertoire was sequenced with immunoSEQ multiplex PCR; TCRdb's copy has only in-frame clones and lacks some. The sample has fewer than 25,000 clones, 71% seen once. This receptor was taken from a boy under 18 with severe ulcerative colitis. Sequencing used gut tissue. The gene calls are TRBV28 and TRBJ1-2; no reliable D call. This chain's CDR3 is CASSTRADGYTF. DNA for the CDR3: TGTGCCAGCAGTACCCGGGCGGATGGCTACACCTTC.